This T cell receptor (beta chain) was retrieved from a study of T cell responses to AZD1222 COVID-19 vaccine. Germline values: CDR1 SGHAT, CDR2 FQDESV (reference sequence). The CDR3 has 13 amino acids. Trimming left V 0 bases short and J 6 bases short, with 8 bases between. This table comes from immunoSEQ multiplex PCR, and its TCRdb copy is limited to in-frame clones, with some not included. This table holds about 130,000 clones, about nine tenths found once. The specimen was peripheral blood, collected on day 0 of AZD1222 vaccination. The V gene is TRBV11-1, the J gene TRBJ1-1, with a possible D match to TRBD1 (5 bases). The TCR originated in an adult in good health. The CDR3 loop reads CASSLARGSEAFF. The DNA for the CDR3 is TGTGCCAGCAGCTTAGCGCGGGGCTCTGAAGCTTTCTTT.